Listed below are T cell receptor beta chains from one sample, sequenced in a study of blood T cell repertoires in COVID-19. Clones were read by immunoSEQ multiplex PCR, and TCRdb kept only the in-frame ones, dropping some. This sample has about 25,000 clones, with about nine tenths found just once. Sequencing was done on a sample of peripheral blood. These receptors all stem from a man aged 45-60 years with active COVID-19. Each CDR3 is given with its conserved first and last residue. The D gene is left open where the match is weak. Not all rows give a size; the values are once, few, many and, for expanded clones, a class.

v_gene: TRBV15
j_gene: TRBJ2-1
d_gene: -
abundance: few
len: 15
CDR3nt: TGTGCCACCAGCTACGCCAGGGATTCCTACAATGAGCAGTTCTTC
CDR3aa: CATSYARDSYNEQFF

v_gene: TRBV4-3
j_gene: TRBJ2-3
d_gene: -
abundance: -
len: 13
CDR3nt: TGCGCCAGCAGCCGACGGGAAACAGATACGCAGTATTTT
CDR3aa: CASSRRETDTQYF

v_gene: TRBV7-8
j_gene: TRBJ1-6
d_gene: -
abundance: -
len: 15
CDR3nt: TGTGCCAGCAGCGGGCGACAGCCGACCGGTTCACCCCTCCACTTT
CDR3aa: CASSGRQPTGSPLHF

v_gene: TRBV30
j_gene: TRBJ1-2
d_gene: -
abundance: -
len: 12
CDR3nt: TGTGCCTGGAGTCCCGGGAGCTATGGCTACACCTTC
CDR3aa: CAWSPGSYGYTF

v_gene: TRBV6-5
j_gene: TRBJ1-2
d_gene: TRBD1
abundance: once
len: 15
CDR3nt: TGTGCCAGCAGTCTCCTGGACAGGGCTAATGATGGCTACACCTTC
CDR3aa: CASSLLDRANDGYTF

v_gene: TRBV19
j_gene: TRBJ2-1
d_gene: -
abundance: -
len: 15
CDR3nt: TGTGCCAGTAGTATTTCTAGCGCCGGTCTCTATGAGCAGTTCTTC
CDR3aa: CASSISSAGLYEQFF

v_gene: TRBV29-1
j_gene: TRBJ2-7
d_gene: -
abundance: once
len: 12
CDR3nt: TGCAGCGTTGAAGATAGGGGGTTCGAGCAGTACTTC
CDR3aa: CSVEDRGFEQYF

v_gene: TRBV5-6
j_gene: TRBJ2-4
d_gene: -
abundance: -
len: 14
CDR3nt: TGTGCCAGCAGCATAAGACTAGACGGGAACATTCAGTACTTC
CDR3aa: CASSIRLDGNIQYF

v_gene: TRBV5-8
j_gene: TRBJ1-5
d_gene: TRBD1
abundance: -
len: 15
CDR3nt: TGTGCCAGCAGCTCTACGACAGGGAGAACCCAGCCCCAGCATTTT
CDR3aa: CASSSTTGRTQPQHF

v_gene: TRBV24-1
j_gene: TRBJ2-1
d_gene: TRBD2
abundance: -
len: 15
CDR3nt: TGTGCCACCAGTGATCCCGCCGGGGGGGTAGGTGAGCAGTTCTTC
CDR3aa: CATSDPAGGVGEQFF

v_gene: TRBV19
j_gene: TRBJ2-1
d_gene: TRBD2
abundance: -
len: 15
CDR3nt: TGTGCCAGTAGTATCGCGGGCGGGAGCTACAATGAGCAGTTCTTC
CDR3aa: CASSIAGGSYNEQFF

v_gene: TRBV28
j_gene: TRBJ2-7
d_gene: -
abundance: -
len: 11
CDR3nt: TGTGCCAGCACCCTTTCGGACGAGCAGTACTTC
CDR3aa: CASTLSDEQYF

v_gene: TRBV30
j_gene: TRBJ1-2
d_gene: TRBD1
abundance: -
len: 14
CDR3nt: TGTGCCTGGAGTGGGGACAGGGGAAGATTAGGCTACACCTTC
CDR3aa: CAWSGDRGRLGYTF

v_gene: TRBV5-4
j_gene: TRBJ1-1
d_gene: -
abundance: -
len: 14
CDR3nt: TGTGCCAGCAGCAACGGACAGACAAACACTGAAGCTTTCTTT
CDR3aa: CASSNGQTNTEAFF

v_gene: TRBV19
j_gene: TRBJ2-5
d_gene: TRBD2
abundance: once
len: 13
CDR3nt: TGTGCCAGTGGGACTAGCGGCCAAGAGACCCAGTACTTC
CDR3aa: CASGTSGQETQYF

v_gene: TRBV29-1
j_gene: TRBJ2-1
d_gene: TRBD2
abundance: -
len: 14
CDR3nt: TGCAGCATTATGATAAGCGGGAGTGGGGGTGAGCAGTTCTTC
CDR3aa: CSIMISGSGGEQFF

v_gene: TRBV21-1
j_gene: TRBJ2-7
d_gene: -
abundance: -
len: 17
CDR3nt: TGTGCCAGCAGCAAATCGAATACAGACCAAGAATTCTACGAGCAGTACTTC
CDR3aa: CASSKSNTDQEFYEQYF

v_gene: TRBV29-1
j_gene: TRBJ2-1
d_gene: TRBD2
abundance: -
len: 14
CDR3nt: TGCAGCGTCACTAGCGGGGGAACTGTATCTGAGCAGTTCTTC
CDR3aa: CSVTSGGTVSEQFF

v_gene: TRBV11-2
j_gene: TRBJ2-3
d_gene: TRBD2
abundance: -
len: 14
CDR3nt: TGTGCCAGCAGCTTTTGGGGGAGGGCAGATACGCAGTATTTT
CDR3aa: CASSFWGRADTQYF

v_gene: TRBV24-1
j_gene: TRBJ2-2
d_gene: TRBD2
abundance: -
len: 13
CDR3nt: TGTGCCACCACCGCGGGAGCGGTCGGGGAGCTGTTTTTT
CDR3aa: CATTAGAVGELFF

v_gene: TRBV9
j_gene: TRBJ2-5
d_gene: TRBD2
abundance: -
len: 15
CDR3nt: TGTGCCAGCAGCGTAGCGGGGGGGACTACAGAGACCCAGTACTTC
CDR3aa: CASSVAGGTTETQYF

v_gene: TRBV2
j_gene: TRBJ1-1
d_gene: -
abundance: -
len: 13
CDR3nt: TGTGCCAGCAGTCGGACAGCGAACACTGAAGCTTTCTTT
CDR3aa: CASSRTANTEAFF

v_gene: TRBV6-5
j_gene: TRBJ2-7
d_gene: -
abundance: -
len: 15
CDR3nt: TGTGCCAGCAGTAGGGGGGGGAAGAGCTCCTACGAGCAGTACTTC
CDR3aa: CASSRGGKSSYEQYF